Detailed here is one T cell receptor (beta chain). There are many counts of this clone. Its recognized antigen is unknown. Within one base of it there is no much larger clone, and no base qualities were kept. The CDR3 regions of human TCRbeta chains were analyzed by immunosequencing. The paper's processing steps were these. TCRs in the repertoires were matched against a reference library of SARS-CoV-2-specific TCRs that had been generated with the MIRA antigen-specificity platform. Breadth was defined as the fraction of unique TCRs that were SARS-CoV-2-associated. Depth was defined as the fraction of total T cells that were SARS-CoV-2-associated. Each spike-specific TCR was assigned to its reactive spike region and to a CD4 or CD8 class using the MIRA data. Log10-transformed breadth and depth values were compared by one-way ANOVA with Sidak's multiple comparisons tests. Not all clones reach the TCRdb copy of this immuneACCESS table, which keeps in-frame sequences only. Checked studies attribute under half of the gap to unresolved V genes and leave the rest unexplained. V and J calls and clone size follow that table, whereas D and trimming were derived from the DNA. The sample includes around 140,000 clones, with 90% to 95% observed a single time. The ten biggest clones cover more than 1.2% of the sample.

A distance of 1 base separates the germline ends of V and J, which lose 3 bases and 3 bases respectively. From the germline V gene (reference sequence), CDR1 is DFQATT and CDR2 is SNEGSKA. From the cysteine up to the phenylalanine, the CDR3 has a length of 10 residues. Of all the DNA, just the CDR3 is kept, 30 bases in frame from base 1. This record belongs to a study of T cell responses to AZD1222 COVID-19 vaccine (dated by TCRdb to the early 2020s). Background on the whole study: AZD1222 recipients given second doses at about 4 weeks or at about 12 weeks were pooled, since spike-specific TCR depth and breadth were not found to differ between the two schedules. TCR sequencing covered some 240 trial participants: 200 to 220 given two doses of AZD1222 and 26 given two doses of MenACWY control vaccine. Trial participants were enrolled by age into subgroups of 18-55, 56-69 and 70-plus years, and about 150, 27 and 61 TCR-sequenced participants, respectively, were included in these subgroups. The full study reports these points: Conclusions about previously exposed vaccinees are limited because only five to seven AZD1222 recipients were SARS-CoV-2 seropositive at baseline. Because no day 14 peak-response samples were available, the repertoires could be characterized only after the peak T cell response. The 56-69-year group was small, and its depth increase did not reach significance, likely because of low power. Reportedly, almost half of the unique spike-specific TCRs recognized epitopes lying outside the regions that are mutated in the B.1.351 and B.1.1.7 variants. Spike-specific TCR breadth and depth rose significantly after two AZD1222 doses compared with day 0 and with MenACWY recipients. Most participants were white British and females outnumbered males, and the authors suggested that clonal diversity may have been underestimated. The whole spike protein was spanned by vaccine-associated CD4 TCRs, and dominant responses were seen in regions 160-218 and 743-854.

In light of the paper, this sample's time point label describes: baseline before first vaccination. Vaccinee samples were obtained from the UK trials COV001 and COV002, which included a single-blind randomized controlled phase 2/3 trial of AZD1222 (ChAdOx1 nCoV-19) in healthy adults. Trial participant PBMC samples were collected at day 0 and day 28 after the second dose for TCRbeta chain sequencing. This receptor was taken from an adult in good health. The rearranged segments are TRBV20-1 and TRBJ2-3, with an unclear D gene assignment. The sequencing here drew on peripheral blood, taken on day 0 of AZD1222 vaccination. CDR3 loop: CSASTDTQYF. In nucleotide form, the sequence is TGCAGTGCTAGTACAGATACGCAGTATTTT.